This T cell receptor (beta chain) was identified during a study of T cells in Graves' hyperthyroidism and ophthalmopathy. This clonotype was observed many times. V was trimmed by 4 bases and J by 5 bases, leaving 14 bases between them. The CDR3 length is 14 residues. Germline lookup yields CDR1 KGHSH and CDR2 LQKENI. Amplified regions were TCR beta CDR3 sequences from RNA transcripts. TCR CDR3 underwent first-round RT-PCR with the HTBI primer set. TCRdb reprocessed the multiplex PCR reads via MiXCR and lists one record per CDR3 protein. The table lists under 350,000 distinct CDR3 sequences, roughly 23% of them singletons.

The sequenced sample was blood. The V gene is TRBV18, the J gene TRBJ1-1, with D possibly TRBD1 on 5 matching bases. This clonotype was sampled from a woman between 45 and 60 years old with Graves' hyperthyroidism. The CDR3: CASSQLREATEAFF. In nucleotides, the CDR3 is TGTGCCAGCTCACAACTCAGGGAAGCGACTGAAGCTTTCTTT. The complete variable domain, with remaining parts taken from reference TRBV18 and TRBJ1-1, reads NAGVMQNPRHLVRRRGQEARLRCSPMKGHSHVYWYRQLPEEGLKFMVYLQKENIIDESGMPKERFSAEFPKEGPSILRIQQVVRGDSAAYFCASSQLREATEAFFGQGTRLTVV.